This T cell receptor beta chain emerged from a study of post-analysis software for immune sequencing data. Included in the TCR beta cDNA libraries were unique molecular identifiers. From the PCR reads, TCRdb called clonotypes with MiXCR, one entry per CDR3 protein. Altogether about 460,000 distinct CDR3 sequences are present, nearly 45% being singletons, with the ten largest covering around an eighth. Concerning this clonotype itself: Its antigen remains unknown.

Findings and limits, study-wide: Five TRBV segments, including TRBV5-6, TRBV5-1 and TRBV20-1, were more frequent in patients than controls. Samples from one preparation batch, clustered by F measure, grouped strongly together.

The J segment lost 1 base and the V segment lost 5 bases, leaving 13 bases of the junction unmatched. The germline CDR1 and CDR2 sequences are MDHEN and SYDVKM. CDR3 size: 18 residues. The chain couples TRBV28 to TRBJ1-1; 10 nucleotides line up with TRBD1. Sequenced: blood. The TCR was taken from a girl aged 10 to 17 with multiple sclerosis. CDR3 residues: CASSLPGGTGERNTEAFF. The CDR3 DNA follows: TGTGCCAGCAGTCTCCCCGGTGGGACAGGGGAGAGGAACACTGAAGCTTTCTTT.